The 32 T cell receptor beta chains listed next were all sequenced from one sample in a study of blood T cells in healthy people across ages. Using a J-beta primer mix together with a sample-barcoded 5' primer, a second PCR was run for roughly 6 to 12 cycles. Via MiXCR, TCRdb re-called the 5' RACE reads, giving one row per CDR3 protein. Of some 1 million distinct CDR3 sequences detected, over 35% appear once; the ten largest clones hold approximately 19%. The sample consisted of blood. Source of these receptors: an older woman in good health.

This clonotype turned up a few times. The chain is built from TRBV4-1 and TRBJ2-3; 9 nucleotides match TRBD2. Germline V gene sequence: CDR1 MGHRA, CDR2 YSYEKL. The CDR3 totals 14 residues. After removal of 8 bases from V and 1 base from J, the junction contained 4 bases not matched to a gene. CDR3 in amino acids: CASGLAWGTDTQYF. In DNA form, the CDR3 reads TGCGCCAGCGGACTAGCGTGGGGCACAGATACGCAGTATTTT.

This clonotype was seen more than once but under ten times. The chain links TRBV15 to TRBJ2-1; TRBD2 is a possible D gene (5 bases). The germline gives CDR1 LNHNV, CDR2 YYDKDF (reference sequence). This CDR3 comprises 11 residues. Trimming removed 5 bases from V and 7 bases from J, with 6 bases in between. The CDR3 coding sequence is TGTGCCACCAGCGGAGGAAATGAGCAGTTCTTC. This sequence encodes CATSGGNEQFF.

CDR3 sequence reads: CASRAQGEVLVRAGTQYF. In DNA form, the CDR3 reads TGTGCCAGCAGGGCTCAGGGGGAGGTATTGGTTCGTGCAGGTACGCAGTATTTT. The rearrangement uses TRBV6-1 and TRBJ2-3, with a tentative D call TRBD1 (7 bases). Trimming left V 6 bases short and J 8 bases short, with 30 bases between. CDR1 MNHNS and CDR2 SASEGT come from the germline V gene. The length of the CDR3 is 18 residues.

This clonotype has only a few counts. This sequence joins TRBV15 and TRBJ2-1, with TRBD2 matching over 8 bases. This CDR3 has 17 residues. The V and J ends lost 0 bases and 0 bases, in that order; junction bases with no gene match: 4. The germline V gene encodes CDR1 LNHNV and CDR2 YYDKDF (reference sequence). In nucleotides, the CDR3 is TGTGCCACCAGCAGAGACCAAGCGGGAGTCTCCTACAATGAGCAGTTCTTC. Translated, it gives CATSRDQAGVSYNEQFF.

This rearrangement joins TRBV7-9 to TRBJ1-1; D unclear. The V gene lost 5 bases and the J gene lost 4 bases, with 5 bases spanning the gap. Germline loops: CDR1 SEHNR, CDR2 FQNEAQ (reference sequence). CDR3 size: 11 residues. The CDR3, as DNA: TGTGCCAGCAGCGAAATCACTGAAGCTTTCTTT. Translating gives CASSEITEAFF.

In its sample, this clonotype was seen a few times. V usage is TRBV7-9 and J usage is TRBJ1-2; weak D call: TRBD1 (5 bases). Germline CDR1 SEHNR, CDR2 FQNEAQ (reference sequence). The CDR3 consists of 15 residues. Trimming removed 5 bases from V and 4 bases from J, with 17 bases in between. CDR3 bases: TGTGCCAGCAGCGGCCCCCGGGGGAGCGGCTATGGCTACACCTTC. It is translated as CASSGPRGSGYGYTF.

The chain has TRBV9 and TRBJ2-5; TRBD1 matches at 7 bases. V gave up 3 bases and J gave up 8 bases; unmatched junction bases: 10. CDR1 is SGDLS, CDR2 YYNGEE, per germline. The CDR3 spans 14 residues. The CDR3 region has the DNA TGTGCCAGCAGCGAGGGACAGCTGAGGGAAACCCAGTACTTC. Amino acids: CASSEGQLRETQYF.

This chain joins TRBV29-1 and TRBJ2-5; 7 nucleotides agree with TRBD1. CDR1 SQVTM and CDR2 ANQGSEA come from the germline V gene. The trim removed 7 bases at V and 2 bases at J, leaving 7 bases unmatched. The CDR3 loop spans 13 amino acids. In DNA, the CDR3 is TGCAGCGCCCGACAGGGTACACAAGAGACCCAGTACTTC. Amino acids: CSARQGTQETQYF. The variable domain in full, completed from reference TRBV29-1 and TRBJ2-5, reads SAVISQKPSRDICQRGTSLTIQCQVDSQVTMMFWYRQQPGQSLTLIATANQGSEATYESGFVIDKFPISRPNLTFSTLTVSNMSPEDSSIYLCSARQGTQETQYFGPGTRLLVL.

J is TRBJ2-7 and V is TRBV6-2 or TRBV6-3, with D possibly TRBD2 on 6 matching bases. The V end was cut by 6 bases, the J end by 3 bases, with 15 bases between. CDR1 MNHEY and CDR2 SVGEGT come from the germline V gene. The length of the CDR3 is 14 residues. CDR3 loop: CASSNGGVYYEQYF. As DNA, the CDR3 is TGTGCCAGCAGCAACGGGGGAGTTTACTACGAGCAGTACTTC.

The rearrangement joins TRBV20-1 to TRBJ2-7; 7 bases agree with TRBD2. The ends lost 1 base at V and 4 bases at J; junction bases unmatched: 13. Germline loops: CDR1 DFQATT, CDR2 SNEGSKA (reference sequence). This CDR3 comprises 16 residues. The CDR3 DNA follows: TGCAGTGCTAGAGCCAGGTGGGGAGGGAGTACGTACGAGCAGTACTTC. Its protein is CSARARWGGSTYEQYF.

V gene TRBV6-6 combines with J gene TRBJ2-5, with 9 positions matching TRBD1. CDR3 size: 17 residues. V lost 4 bases and J lost 4; bases outside the gene matches: 13. Germline values: CDR1 MNHNY, CDR2 SVGAGI (reference sequence). The CDR3 bases are TGTGCCAGCAGTTCCTCAGAGGGGACAGGGAAGGGAGAGACCCAGTACTTC. Protein: CASSSSEGTGKGETQYF.

This clonotype was recorded once. The J gene is TRBJ2-7, the V gene TRBV20-1, with TRBD2 matching over 11 bases. The germline V gene has CDR1 DFQATT and CDR2 SNEGSKA (reference sequence). The CDR3 extends over 15 amino acids. V lost 3 bases, J lost 4 bases, and 8 bases stayed unmatched. The CDR3 coding sequence is TGCAGTGCTAGGGCCATAGCGGGAGGGCCTTACGAGCAGTACTTC. It encodes CSARAIAGGPYEQYF.

The J gene is TRBJ2-7, the V gene TRBV7-8; D not resolved. The CDR3 is 17 amino acids. Trimming took off 0 bases at V and 3 bases at J, with 18 bases between the two ends. The germline V gene encodes CDR1 SGHVS and CDR2 FQNEAQ. Written as DNA, the CDR3 is TGTGCCAGCAGCTTAGCCCCTGCTTCCGTCAGAGTCTACGAGCAGTACTTC. Protein sequence: CASSLAPASVRVYEQYF.

This clonotype was detected a few times. This chain uses TRBV10-3 with TRBJ2-6; 7 bases agree with TRBD1. The trim removed 6 bases at V and 2 bases at J, leaving 13 bases unmatched. The CDR3 totals 18 residues. CDR1 is ENHRY, CDR2 SYGVKD, per germline. In nucleotides, the CDR3 is TGTGCCATCAGGGACTTGACAGGGACAGCCGCTGGGGCCAACGTCCTGACTTTC. It yields the protein CAIRDLTGTAAGANVLTF.

This clonotype was detected only a few times. The genes are TRBV10-3 and TRBJ2-1; tentative D call: TRBD1 (6 bases). Germline assignment: CDR1 ENHRY and CDR2 SYGVKD. The CDR3 length is 12 residues. V shed 8 bases and J shed 3 bases, with 8 bases lying between them. The CDR3, as DNA: TGTGCCATCGCGACAGGCTACAATGAGCAGTTCTTC. Protein product: CAIATGYNEQFF.

In its sample, this clonotype was seen a few times. The V gene is TRBV7-9, the J gene TRBJ2-1, with D possibly matching TRBD2 (6 bases). The CDR3 length is 10 residues. Germline V gene lookup returns CDR1 SEHNR and CDR2 FQNEAQ (reference sequence). The CDR3 DNA reads as TGTGTGGGGGAGGACAATGAGCAGTTCTTC. Translating gives CVGEDNEQFF.

The J gene is TRBJ2-7, the V gene TRBV27, with D perhaps TRBD1 (6 bases). Trimming shortened V by 3 bases and J by 7 bases, and 16 bases separated the two germline ends. Germline CDR1 and CDR2: MNHEY and SMNVEV (reference sequence). CDR3 length: 14 residues. CDR3 DNA: TGTGCCAGCAGTTTGTCCAGGGGCTTTGGGGAGCAGTACTTC. It encodes CASSLSRGFGEQYF.

CDR3 coding DNA: TGTGCCAGCAGTTTTGGCGGGCGGAGCACTGAAGCTTTCTTT. It specifies CASSFGGRSTEAFF. V is TRBV12-3 or TRBV12-4 and J is TRBJ1-1; D is undetermined. Trimming took off 3 bases at V and 4 bases at J, with 12 bases between the two ends. The CDR3 sequence is 14 residues long.

The genes are TRBV5-1 and TRBJ2-4, with TRBD1 matching over 12 bases. This CDR3 spans 14 amino acids. V was pared by 5 bases and J by 8 bases, with 5 bases of the junction left unmatched. Germline-derived CDR1 and CDR2 are SGHRS and YFSETQ. In DNA form, the CDR3 reads TGCGCCAGCAGGGCCGGGACAGGGGGCGACATTCAGTACTTC. This codes for CASRAGTGGDIQYF.

This clonotype was seen more than once but under ten times. The chain employs TRBV29-1 and TRBJ1-2, with unresolved D. The CDR3 sequence is 14 residues long. V lost 1 base, J lost 2 bases, and 11 bases lay in between. Germline values: CDR1 SQVTM, CDR2 ANQGSEA. The CDR3 DNA is TGCAGCGTTGAAGCCGGCGCCGAGAACTATGGCTACACCTTC. It codes for CSVEAGAENYGYTF.

J is TRBJ1-1 and V is TRBV11-2; D gene uncertain. The germline CDR1 and CDR2 sequences are SGHAT and FQNNGV. This CDR3 has 11 amino acids. V was cut by 5 bases and J by 7 bases, with 8 bases left in between. The CDR3 DNA reads as TGTGCCAGCAGCCCATGGGGTGAAGCTTTCTTT. It translates to CASSPWGEAFF.

J is TRBJ2-7 and V is TRBV7-9; D is unresolved. The germline V and J ends were trimmed by 1 base and 0 bases, with 10 bases remaining between them. Germline V gene data show CDR1 as SEHNR and CDR2 as FQNEAQ (reference sequence). This CDR3 has 15 amino acids. The CDR3 reads CASSLVVGHSYEQYF. DNA of the CDR3: TGTGCCAGCAGCTTAGTTGTGGGCCACTCCTACGAGCAGTACTTC.

This sequence joins TRBV27 and TRBJ1-5; weak D call: TRBD1 (6 bases). Trimming pared 2 bases from V and 10 bases from J, leaving 21 bases between. This CDR3 is built from 16 residues. Per the germline V gene, CDR1 is MNHEY and CDR2 is SMNVEV (reference sequence). CDR3: CASSLHRPSAGDPQHF. The CDR3 DNA follows: TGTGCCAGCAGTTTACACAGACCATCAGCAGGGGATCCCCAGCATTTT.

On this clonotype: A much larger clone lies a single base off, so this may be a read error. No conserved phenylalanine or tryptophan is present at the end of the CDR3, so a read error is the likely explanation. J is TRBJ2-5 and V is TRBV20-1; TRBD1 or TRBD2 may be the D gene (5 bases each). The CDR3 contains 14 residues. Trimming removed 6 bases at V and 0 bases at J, with 14 bases between. Germline CDR1 and CDR2: DFQATT and SNEGSKA (reference sequence). CDR3 region: CSASPLGDQETQYL. DNA of the CDR3: TGCAGTGCCTCCCCCCTGGGGGACCAAGAGACCCAGTACTTG.

V is TRBV10-3 and J is TRBJ1-3; no definite D call. Germline values: CDR1 ENHRY, CDR2 SYGVKD. Trimming pared 0 bases from V and 4 bases from J, leaving 10 bases between. This CDR3 region has 15 residues. CDR3 nucleotide sequence: TGTGCCATCAGTGAGTCGGGGTTGTCAGGAAACACCATATATTTT. It translates to CAISESGLSGNTIYF.

This clonotype was seen more than once but under ten times. The chain has TRBV7-3 and TRBJ2-3; 12 positions agree with TRBD2. V lost 6 bases to trimming and J lost 6 bases; unmatched junction nucleotides: 7. The CDR3 runs 15 residues. CDR1 and CDR2 (germline): SGHTA, FQGTGA. CDR3 residues: CASSFTTSGSDTQYF. In DNA, the CDR3 is TGTGCCAGCAGTTTCACGACTAGCGGGAGTGATACGCAGTATTTT.

This clonotype turned up a few times. The rearrangement joins TRBV25-1 to TRBJ2-3; 11 bases line up with TRBD2. Germline CDR1 reads MGHDK; CDR2 reads SYGVNS. The CDR3 is 16 residues long. Losses at the gene ends were 3 bases for V and 5 bases for J; bases not matched to a gene: 7. CDR3 nucleotide sequence: TGTGCCAGCAGTGACCGTAGCGGGAGGGCTCTAGATACGCAGTATTTT. Translated: CASSDRSGRALDTQYF.

The genes are TRBV24-1 and TRBJ2-1; possibly TRBD1 or TRBD2 for D (5 bases each). Germline lookup yields CDR1 KGHDR and CDR2 SFDVKD. Trimming cost V 5 bases and J 4 bases, with 14 bases left between them. The CDR3 loop spans 15 amino acids. The CDR3 region is CATSGAAEGYNEQFF. CDR3 DNA sequence: TGTGCCACCAGTGGAGCAGCCGAGGGGTACAATGAGCAGTTCTTC.

This clonotype was seen many times. J is TRBJ2-3 and V is TRBV20-1, with D tentatively TRBD1 (6 bases). Between the trimmed V and J ends, which lost 3 bases and 0 bases, there was a span of 16 bases. This CDR3 comprises 16 residues. CDR1 is DFQATT and CDR2 is SNEGSKA in the germline V gene (reference sequence). The CDR3 region is CSARNQQGYSTDTQYF. The CDR3 coding sequence is TGCAGTGCTAGGAACCAACAGGGTTATAGCACAGATACGCAGTATTTT.

This clonotype was seen more than once but under ten times. This chain links TRBV2 with TRBJ2-4; TRBD1 matches 9 bases. The CDR3 spans 15 residues. Germline loops: CDR1 SNHLY, CDR2 FYNNEI. After removal of 4 bases from V and 7 bases from J, the junction contained 8 bases not matched to a gene. For the CDR3, the DNA is TGTGCCAGCAGTGCCGGACAGGGGCTAGGGAACATTCAGTACTTC. Residues: CASSAGQGLGNIQYF. Supplemented by reference TRBV2 and TRBJ2-4, the full variable domain reads EPEVTQTPSHQVTQMGQEVILRCVPISNHLYFYWYRQILGQKVEFLVSFYNNEISEKSEIFDDQFSVERPDGSNFTLKIRSTKLEDSAMYFCASSAGQGLGNIQYFGAGTRLSVL.

CDR3 sequence reads: CASTHTSGSYNEQYF. The CDR3 DNA is TGTGCCAGCACCCATACTAGCGGGAGTTACAATGAGCAGTACTTC. The chain carries TRBV13 and TRBJ2-5; 11 positions agree with TRBD2. The V segment lost 7 bases and the J segment 11 bases; nucleotides outside the gene matches: 15. The CDR3 consists of 15 residues. Germline-derived CDR1 and CDR2 are PRHDT and FYEKMQ (reference sequence).

The V call is TRBV20-1, the J call TRBJ2-4; D gene ambiguous. The CDR3 spans 14 residues. Trimming took 4 bases from V and 3 from J, leaving 13 bases between them. The germline V gene has CDR1 DFQATT and CDR2 SNEGSKA (reference sequence). The chain's CDR3 is CSAISRLLKNIQYF. CDR3 DNA sequence: TGCAGTGCTATATCTAGACTTCTCAAAAACATTCAGTACTTC.